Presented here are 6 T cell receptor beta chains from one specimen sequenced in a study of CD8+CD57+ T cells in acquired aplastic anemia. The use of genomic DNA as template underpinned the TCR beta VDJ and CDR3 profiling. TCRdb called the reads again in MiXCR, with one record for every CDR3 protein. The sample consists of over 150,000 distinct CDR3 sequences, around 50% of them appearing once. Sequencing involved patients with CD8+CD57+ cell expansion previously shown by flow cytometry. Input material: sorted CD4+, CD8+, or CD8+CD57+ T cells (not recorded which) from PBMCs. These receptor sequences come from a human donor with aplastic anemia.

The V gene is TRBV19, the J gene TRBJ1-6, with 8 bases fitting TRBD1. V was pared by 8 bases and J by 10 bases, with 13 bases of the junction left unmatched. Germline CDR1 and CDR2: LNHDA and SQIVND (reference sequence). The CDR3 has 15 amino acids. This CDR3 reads CASSTRTGYGSPLHF. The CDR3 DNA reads TGTGCCAGTTCCACTCGGACAGGGTATGGATCACCCCTCCACTTT.

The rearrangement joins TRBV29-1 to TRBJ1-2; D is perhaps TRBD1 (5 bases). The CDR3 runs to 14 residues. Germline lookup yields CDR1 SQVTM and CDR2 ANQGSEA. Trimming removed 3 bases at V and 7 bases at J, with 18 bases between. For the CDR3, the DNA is TGCAGCGTTGAGGTCTGGCAGGGAGGAGGTGGCTACACCTTC. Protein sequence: CSVEVWQGGGGYTF.

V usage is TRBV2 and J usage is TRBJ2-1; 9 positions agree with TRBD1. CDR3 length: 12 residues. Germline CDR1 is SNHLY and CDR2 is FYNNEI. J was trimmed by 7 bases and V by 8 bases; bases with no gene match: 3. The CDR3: CASRTGDNEQFF. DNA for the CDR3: TGTGCCAGCCGGACAGGGGATAATGAGCAGTTCTTC.

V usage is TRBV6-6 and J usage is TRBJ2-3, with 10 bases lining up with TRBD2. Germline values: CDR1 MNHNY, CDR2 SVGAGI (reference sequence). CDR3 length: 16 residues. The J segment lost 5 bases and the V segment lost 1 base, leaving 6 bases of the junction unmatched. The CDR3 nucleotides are TGTGCCAGCAGTTACTTTAGCGGGGGGCGTCTAGATACGCAGTATTTT. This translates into CASSYFSGGRLDTQYF.

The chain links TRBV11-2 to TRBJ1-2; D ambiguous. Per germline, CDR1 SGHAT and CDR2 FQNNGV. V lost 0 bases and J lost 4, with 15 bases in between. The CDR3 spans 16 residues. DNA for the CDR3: TGTGCCAGCAGCTTAGATATCGTCAGGTCGGGCTATGGCTACACCTTC. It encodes CASSLDIVRSGYGYTF.

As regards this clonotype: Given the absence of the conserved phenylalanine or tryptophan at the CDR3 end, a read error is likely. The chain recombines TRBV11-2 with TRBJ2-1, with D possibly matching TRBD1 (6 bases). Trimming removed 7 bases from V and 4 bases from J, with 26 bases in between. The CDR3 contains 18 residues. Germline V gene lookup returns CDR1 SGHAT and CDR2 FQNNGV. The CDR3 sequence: CASTPPLRLRDKYNEQFL. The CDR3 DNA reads TGTGCCAGCACCCCTCCTCTTCGGCTACGGGACAAATACAATGAGCAGTTCCTC.